A selection of T cell receptor beta chains follows, all from one sample in a study of T cell responses to AZD1222 COVID-19 vaccine. Some clones are missing from TCRdb's copy, which holds only in-frame ones; the method was immunoSEQ multiplex PCR. The sample has fewer than 95,000 clones; approximately 90% are singletons. Here the sequenced sample was peripheral blood, taken 28 days after the second AZD1222 dose. All receptors come from an adult who received the AZD1222 COVID-19 vaccine. The CDR3 runs from the conserved cysteine through the conserved F or W. The D gene is left open where the match is weak. Some rows have no size entry. The others give once, few or many, or a class for an expanded clone.

J: TRBJ1-2; size: NA; length: 14; V: TRBV9; D: NA; CDR3: CASTLQEGTYGYTF; DNA: TGTGCCAGCACACTACAGGAAGGGACCTATGGCTACACCTTC
J: TRBJ1-4; size: NA; length: 12; V: TRBV30; D: NA; CDR3: CAWMEKSTQLFF; DNA: TGTGCCTGGATGGAAAAAAGTACCCAACTGTTTTTT
J: TRBJ1-4; size: NA; length: 15; V: TRBV27; D: NA; CDR3: CASSLNWVGNEKLFF; DNA: TGTGCCAGCAGTTTAAATTGGGTGGGGAATGAAAAACTGTTTTTT
J: TRBJ2-1; size: NA; length: 16; V: TRBV18; D: TRBD2; CDR3: CASSPPGLASGYEQFF; DNA: TGTGCCAGCTCACCACCGGGACTAGCGAGCGGTTATGAGCAGTTCTTC
J: TRBJ2-2; size: many; length: 14; V: TRBV10-1; D: NA; CDR3: CASSEGRDTGELFF; DNA: TGCGCCAGCAGTGAGGGAAGGGACACCGGGGAGCTGTTTTTT
J: TRBJ2-2; size: NA; length: 15; V: TRBV11-3; D: NA; CDR3: CASSFRGANTGELFF; DNA: TGTGCCAGCAGCTTCAGGGGCGCGAACACCGGGGAGCTGTTTTTT
J: TRBJ1-1; size: NA; length: 13; V: TRBV14; D: NA; CDR3: CASSSQQGTEAFF; DNA: TGTGCCAGCAGTTCCCAACAGGGTACTGAAGCTTTCTTT
J: TRBJ1-6; size: NA; length: 16; V: TRBV6-2/TRBV6-3; D: TRBD1; CDR3: CASSYGQERYNSPLHF; DNA: TGTGCCAGCAGCTATGGACAGGAACGCTATAATTCACCCCTCCACTTT
J: TRBJ1-5; size: few; length: 14; V: TRBV6-2/TRBV6-3; D: NA; CDR3: CASSYSTSNQPQHF; DNA: TGTGCCAGCAGTTACTCGACTAGCAATCAGCCCCAGCATTTT
J: TRBJ1-5; size: NA; length: 14; V: TRBV2; D: NA; CDR3: CASSQDRDYQPQHF; DNA: TGTGCCAGCAGTCAGGACAGAGATTATCAGCCCCAGCATTTT
J: TRBJ1-6; size: NA; length: 14; V: TRBV13; D: NA; CDR3: CASSRTVNNSPLHF; DNA: TGTGCCAGCAGCCGGACCGTGAATAATTCACCCCTCCACTTT
J: TRBJ1-2; size: NA; length: 15; V: TRBV2; D: NA; CDR3: CASSEGQGLYYGYTF; DNA: TGTGCCAGCAGTGAGGGTCAGGGGCTCTACTATGGCTACACCTTC
J: TRBJ1-3; size: NA; length: 16; V: TRBV7-2; D: NA; CDR3: CASSLDGVNSGNTIYF; DNA: TGTGCCAGCAGCTTAGACGGCGTGAACTCTGGAAACACCATATATTTT